These 29 T cell receptor beta chains were all obtained from the same sample, sequenced in a study of blood T cell repertoires in COVID-19. Only in-frame clones appear in the TCRdb table, and some are missing; sequencing was by immunoSEQ multiplex PCR. The sample has just under 350,000 clones, roughly 89% seen once. Sample: peripheral blood. The source of these receptors is a woman aged 18-35 years who had recovered from COVID-19.

The chain is built from TRBV27 and TRBJ2-5; 14 nucleotides line up with TRBD2. Germline assignment: CDR1 MNHEY and CDR2 SMNVEV (reference sequence). Losses at the gene ends were 10 bases for V and 6 bases for J; bases not matched to a gene: 4. This CDR3 region has 13 residues. The CDR3 bases are TGTGCCACCGGACTAGCGGGAGGCCAGACCCAGTACTTC. It yields the protein CATGLAGGQTQYF.

This chain joins TRBV3-1 (or the pseudogene TRBV3-2) and TRBJ1-5, with 9 positions matching TRBD1. The CDR3 extends over 16 amino acids. The V gene's germline CDR1 is LGHDT and CDR2 YNNKEL (reference sequence). V shed 4 bases, J shed 7 bases, and the junction held 11 bases outside the gene matches. The CDR3: CASSPGTGRPGQPQHF. The CDR3 DNA reads as TGTGCCAGCAGCCCCGGGACAGGGCGTCCAGGGCAGCCCCAGCATTTT.

The V and J genes are TRBV11-2 and TRBJ2-5; 8 bases are shared with TRBD1. V shed 5 bases and J 7 bases; nucleotides not matched to a gene: 9. The germline gives CDR1 SGHAT, CDR2 FQNNGV. This CDR3 has 14 amino acids. CDR3 sequence reads: CASSLGQGVGTQYF. The CDR3 bases are TGTGCCAGCAGCCTAGGACAGGGAGTGGGGACCCAGTACTTC.

This clone was observed a single time. This sequence joins TRBV29-1 and TRBJ1-1; the D is unclear. The ends were cut back, 5 bases at V and 1 base at J, with 8 bases in the middle. The CDR3 length is 12 residues. Germline V gene data show CDR1 as SQVTM and CDR2 as ANQGSEA. This chain's CDR3 is CSVLGRNTEAFF. The CDR3 DNA reads TGCAGCGTTCTGGGCCGGAACACTGAAGCTTTCTTT.

The rearrangement uses TRBV7-9 and TRBJ2-3; 7 nucleotides match TRBD2. V was pared by 5 bases and J by 2 bases, with 1 base of the junction left unmatched. The CDR3 contains 13 residues. Germline V gene data show CDR1 as SEHNR and CDR2 as FQNEAQ (reference sequence). DNA for the CDR3: TGTGCCAGCAGCGCGGGGGACACAGATACGCAGTATTTT. Translated: CASSAGDTDTQYF.

As for this clone: Distinct nucleotide sequences in the sample also encode this CDR3. The chain couples TRBV18 to TRBJ2-3, with 7 bases aligning to TRBD1. The V gene end was trimmed by 4 bases and the J gene end by 1 base; junction bases not matched to a gene: 2. Germline V lookup: CDR1 KGHSH, CDR2 LQKENI. This CDR3 comprises 14 residues. The DNA of the CDR3 is TGTGCCAGCTCACGGGACAGAGGCACAGATACGCAGTATTTT. It encodes CASSRDRGTDTQYF.

This chain connects TRBV25-1 to TRBJ1-2, with 8 positions matching TRBD1. The CDR3 loop spans 16 amino acids. Germline CDR1 reads MGHDK; CDR2 reads SYGVNS. The junction had 12 bases not matched to a gene; V was cut back by 3 bases and J by 6 bases. CDR3 protein: CASSDFTAGGWDGYTF. Here the CDR3 DNA reads TGTGCCAGCAGTGACTTCACGGCAGGGGGCTGGGATGGCTACACCTTC.

DNA for the CDR3: TGCAGCGCCAACAAAATAAGGGGCACTGAAGCTTTCTTT. Protein: CSANKIRGTEAFF. V and J are TRBV29-1 and TRBJ1-1; perhaps TRBD1 as D (5 bases). CDR3 size: 13 residues. Trimming shortened V by 7 bases and J by 4 bases, and 16 bases separated the two germline ends. CDR1 and CDR2 from the germline V gene are SQVTM and ANQGSEA.

This chain connects TRBV11-3 to TRBJ2-1, with D perhaps matching TRBD1 (6 bases). The ends were cut back, 5 bases at V and 9 bases at J, with 20 bases in the middle. The length of the CDR3 is 15 residues. Germline assignment: CDR1 SGHNT and CDR2 YENEEA. CDR3 in amino acids: CASSVTGTLGGEQFF. CDR3 DNA: TGTGCCAGCAGCGTAACAGGGACCCTAGGCGGTGAGCAGTTCTTC.

The DNA for the CDR3 is TGTGCCAGCAGCTTCGCTAGCGGGACCCCCTATGATGAGCAGTTCTTC. This translates into CASSFASGTPYDEQFF. The chain combines TRBV5-8 with TRBJ2-1, with 9 bases matching TRBD2. V lost 2 bases and J lost 8; bases outside the gene matches: 11. The CDR3 consists of 16 residues. The V gene's germline CDR1 is SGHTS and CDR2 YDEGEE.

A single count supports this clone. The rearrangement joins TRBV5-8 to TRBJ2-1; D is perhaps TRBD2 (6 bases). Trimming left V 6 bases short and J 0 bases short, with 13 bases between. There are 15 residues in the CDR3. From germline, CDR1 is SGHTS and CDR2 YDEGEE. CDR3 amino acids: CASIPLGSSYNEQFF. Here the CDR3 DNA reads TGTGCCAGCATCCCGCTCGGGAGCTCCTACAATGAGCAGTTCTTC.

This sequence joins TRBV7-7 and TRBJ2-5; TRBD2 agrees at 12 bases. CDR3 length: 16 residues. The V segment lost 3 bases and the J segment 6 bases; nucleotides outside the gene matches: 8. Germline V gives CDR1 SSHAT, CDR2 FNYEAQ (reference sequence). The CDR3 bases are TGTGCCAGCAGCTTGGGCACTAGCGGGAGGAGCAAGACCCAGTACTTC. Protein product: CASSLGTSGRSKTQYF.

The CDR3 DNA reads TGCGCCAGCGGAGCCTTCACAGGGAGTTATGGCTACACCTTC. It specifies CASGAFTGSYGYTF. V gene TRBV5-1 combines with J gene TRBJ1-2; a possible D gene is TRBD1 (6 bases). Per the germline V gene, CDR1 is SGHRS and CDR2 is YFSETQ. The germline V and J ends were trimmed by 7 bases and 5 bases, with 18 bases remaining between them. This CDR3 is 14 amino acids long. The whole variable domain, filled in from reference TRBV5-1 and TRBJ1-2, reads KAGVTQTPRYLIKTRGQQVTLSCSPISGHRSVSWYQQTPGQGLQFLFEYFSETQRNKGNFPGRFSGRQFSNSRSEMNVSTLELGDSALYLCASGAFTGSYGYTFGSGTRLTVV.

V and J are TRBV29-1 and TRBJ1-2, with 10 bases that match TRBD1. The trim removed 3 bases at V and 5 bases at J, leaving 6 bases unmatched. Looked up from germline, CDR1 is SQVTM and CDR2 is ANQGSEA. The CDR3 covers 14 residues. The CDR3 region is CSVDRDRGGYGYTF. In nucleotides, the CDR3 is TGCAGCGTTGACAGGGACAGGGGAGGGTATGGCTACACCTTC.

A remark on this clone: Other DNA sequences of this sample code for an identical CDR3. The genes are TRBV11-2 and TRBJ1-1, with TRBD1 matching 7 bases. Trimming removed 5 bases from V and 0 bases from J; junction bases left unmatched: 6. In germline, CDR1 is SGHAT, CDR2 FQNNGV. The CDR3 totals 15 residues. In DNA form, the CDR3 reads TGTGCCAGCAGCCCGCGACAGGGTCTGAACACTGAAGCTTTCTTT. Amino acid sequence: CASSPRQGLNTEAFF.

V usage is TRBV29-1 and J usage is TRBJ2-1, with D possibly matching TRBD2 (5 bases). V lost 5 bases to trimming and J lost 2 bases, with 13 bases between them. The CDR3 has 14 residues. Germline CDR1 is SQVTM and CDR2 is ANQGSEA. This CDR3 is CSVLMFGAYNEQFF. The CDR3 DNA follows: TGCAGCGTTTTAATGTTCGGGGCCTACAATGAGCAGTTCTTC.

The chain joins TRBV6-6 to TRBJ1-4; no firm D call. This CDR3 region has 13 residues. Germline CDR1 reads MNHNY; CDR2 reads SVGAGI (reference sequence). Trimming took 5 bases from V and 5 from J, leaving 9 bases between them. The CDR3 DNA follows: TGTGCCAGCAGTCCTAGTATAAATGAAAAACTGTTTTTT. This encodes CASSPSINEKLFF.

CDR3 sequence (DNA): TGTGCCAGCGCCTGGGGCAGGGGGAACACTGAAGCTTTCTTT. Residues: CASAWGRGNTEAFF. The chain carries TRBV19 and TRBJ1-1; the D gene is possibly TRBD1 (6 bases). V shed 9 bases and J shed 1 base, with 15 bases lying between them. Looked up from germline, CDR1 is LNHDA and CDR2 is SQIVND (reference sequence). The CDR3 runs 14 residues.

This chain links TRBV7-2 with TRBJ2-5; 14 positions agree with TRBD2. The CDR3 has 17 amino acids. The V gene's germline CDR1 is SGHTA and CDR2 FQGNSA. The junction had 6 bases not matched to a gene; V was cut back by 1 base and J by 5 bases. The CDR3 loop reads CASSLEGLAGGWETQYF. CDR3 bases: TGTGCCAGCAGCTTAGAAGGACTAGCGGGAGGCTGGGAGACCCAGTACTTC.

This chain uses TRBV10-3 with TRBJ1-5, with 7 bases aligning to TRBD1. CDR3 length: 16 amino acids. V gave up 3 bases and J gave up 4 bases; unmatched junction bases: 9. In germline, CDR1 is ENHRY, CDR2 SYGVKD. The CDR3 DNA sequence: TGTGCCATCAGTGAAGGGTGGGACAGAGCGAATCAGCCCCAGCATTTT. This translates into CAISEGWDRANQPQHF.

This clone was detected only once. The CDR3 reads CSVGLAGGPNEQFF. Written as DNA, the CDR3 is TGCAGCGTTGGACTAGCGGGAGGGCCCAATGAGCAGTTCTTC. The chain is built from TRBV29-1 and TRBJ2-1; 14 positions agree with TRBD2. The CDR3 runs to 14 residues. V gave up 4 bases and J gave up 6 bases; unmatched junction bases: 2. Germline values: CDR1 SQVTM, CDR2 ANQGSEA.

The CDR3 here is CASGLGVSNQPQHF. CDR3 nucleotide sequence: TGTGCTAGTGGTTTAGGGGTCAGCAATCAGCCCCAGCATTTT. The rearrangement joins TRBV12-5 to TRBJ1-5; TRBD1 is a possible D gene (5 bases). The V end was cut by 3 bases, the J end by 1 base, with 7 bases between. There are 14 residues in the CDR3. CDR1 and CDR2 from the germline V gene are LGHNT and FRNRAP.

The chain uses TRBV27 and TRBJ1-2, with 11 nucleotides matching TRBD1. Germline loops: CDR1 MNHEY, CDR2 SMNVEV (reference sequence). CDR3 size: 15 residues. V was clipped by 3 bases and J by 6 bases; unmatched bases: 6. DNA of the CDR3: TGTGCCAGCAGTTTTTTAGGACAGGGGGCAGATGGCTACACCTTC. The encoded protein is CASSFLGQGADGYTF.

The V call is TRBV19, the J call TRBJ2-3; TRBD2 aligns across 7 bases. Trimming at V came to 7 bases and at J to 0 bases, leaving 1 base not matched to a gene. This CDR3 has 13 amino acids. Germline V gene data show CDR1 as LNHDA and CDR2 as SQIVND (reference sequence). The CDR3 nucleotides read TGTGCCAGTAAGCGGGATAGCACAGATACGCAGTATTTT. Protein: CASKRDSTDTQYF. Filled out from reference TRBV19 and TRBJ2-3, the complete variable domain reads DGGITQSPKYLFRKEGQNVTLSCEQNLNHDAMYWYRQDPGQGLRLIYYSQIVNDFQKGDIAEGYSVSREKKESFPLTVTSAQKNPTAFYLCASKRDSTDTQYFGPGTRLTVL.

To note about this clone: Other nucleotide sequences in the sample specify the same CDR3. This chain joins TRBV9 and TRBJ2-3, with TRBD2 matching over 7 bases. Germline V lookup: CDR1 SGDLS, CDR2 YYNGEE. The CDR3 extends over 14 amino acids. V dropped 2 bases and J dropped 2; count of bases not matched to a gene: 2. Written as DNA, the CDR3 is TGTGCCAGCAGCGTTAGCGGGTCCACAGATACGCAGTATTTT. This translates into CASSVSGSTDTQYF.

V and J are TRBV10-3 and TRBJ1-1; 9 nucleotides agree with TRBD1. The CDR3 consists of 12 residues. The V gene end was trimmed by 8 bases and the J gene end by 4 bases; junction bases not matched to a gene: 2. CDR1 and CDR2 from the germline V gene are ENHRY and SYGVKD. CDR3 DNA: TGTGCCATCGAGGACAGGGGCACTGAAGCTTTCTTT. It translates to CAIEDRGTEAFF.

V and J are TRBV29-1 and TRBJ2-3; 8 bases fit TRBD2. J lost 4 bases, V lost 2 bases, and 11 bases had no gene match. The germline CDR1 and CDR2 sequences are SQVTM and ANQGSEA. The CDR3 sequence is 16 residues long. This CDR3 reads CSVEMFSGTTPDTQYF. The CDR3 coding sequence is TGCAGCGTTGAAATGTTTAGCGGGACCACGCCAGATACGCAGTATTTT.

The CDR3 bases are TGTGCCATCCCGCGGGGGGGGAGCTCCTACAATGAGCAGTTCTTC. Translated, it gives CAIPRGGSSYNEQFF. The chain joins TRBV7-9 to TRBJ2-1, with TRBD2 matching 9 bases. The CDR3 sequence is 15 residues long. Germline values: CDR1 SEHNR, CDR2 FQNEAQ (reference sequence). Losses at the gene ends were 10 bases for V and 0 bases for J; bases not matched to a gene: 7.

V usage is TRBV20-1 and J usage is TRBJ2-1; no clear D gene. The ends were cut back, 6 bases at V and 5 bases at J, with 8 bases in the middle. The germline gives CDR1 DFQATT, CDR2 SNEGSKA (reference sequence). This CDR3 contains 11 residues. This chain's CDR3 is CSAATHNEQFF. Written as DNA, the CDR3 is TGCAGTGCGGCCACACACAATGAGCAGTTCTTC.